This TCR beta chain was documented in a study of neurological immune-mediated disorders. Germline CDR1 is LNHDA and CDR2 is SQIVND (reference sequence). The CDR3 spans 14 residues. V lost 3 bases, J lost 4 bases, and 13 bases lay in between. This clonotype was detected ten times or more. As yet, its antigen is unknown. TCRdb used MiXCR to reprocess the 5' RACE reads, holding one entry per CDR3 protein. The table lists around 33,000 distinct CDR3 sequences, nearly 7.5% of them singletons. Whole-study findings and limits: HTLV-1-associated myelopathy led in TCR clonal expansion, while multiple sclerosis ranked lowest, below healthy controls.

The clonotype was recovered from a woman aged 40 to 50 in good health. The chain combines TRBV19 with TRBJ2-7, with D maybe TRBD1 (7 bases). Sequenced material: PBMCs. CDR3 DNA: TGTGCCAGTAGTATGGTCGCAGGGGGGTACGAGCAGTACTTC. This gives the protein CASSMVAGGYEQYF.